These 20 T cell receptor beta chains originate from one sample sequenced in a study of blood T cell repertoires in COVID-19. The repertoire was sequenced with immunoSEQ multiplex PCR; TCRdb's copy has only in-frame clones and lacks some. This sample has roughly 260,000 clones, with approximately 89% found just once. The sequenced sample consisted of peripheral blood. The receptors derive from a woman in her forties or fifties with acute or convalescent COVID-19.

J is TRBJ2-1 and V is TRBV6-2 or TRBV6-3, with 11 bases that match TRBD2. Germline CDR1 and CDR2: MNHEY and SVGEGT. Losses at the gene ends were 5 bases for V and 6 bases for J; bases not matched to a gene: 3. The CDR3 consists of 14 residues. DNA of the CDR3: TGTGCCAGCAGTAGACTAGCGGGAATCAATGAGCAGTTCTTC. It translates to CASSRLAGINEQFF.

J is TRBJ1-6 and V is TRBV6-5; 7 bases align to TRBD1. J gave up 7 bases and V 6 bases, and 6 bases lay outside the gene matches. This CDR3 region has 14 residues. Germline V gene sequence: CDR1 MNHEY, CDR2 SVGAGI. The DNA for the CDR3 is TGTGCCAGCAGCCGACAGGGCTTCAATTCACCCCTCCACTTT. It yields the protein CASSRQGFNSPLHF.

The CDR3, as DNA: TGTGCCAGCAGCTCCCCGACTGGAGCGCTTGGAAACACCATATATTTT. It translates to CASSSPTGALGNTIYF. The V gene is TRBV9, the J gene TRBJ1-3; D unclear. Trimming shortened V by 4 bases and J by 3 bases, and 17 bases separated the two germline ends. The CDR3 is 16 residues long. Per the germline V gene, CDR1 is SGDLS and CDR2 is YYNGEE. Full variable domain (remainder filled in from reference TRBV9 and TRBJ1-3): DSGVTQTPKHLITATGQRVTLRCSPRSGDLSVYWYQQSLDQGLQFLIQYYNGEERAKGNILERFSAQQFPDLHSELNLSSLELGDSALYFCASSSPTGALGNTIYFGEGSWLTVV.

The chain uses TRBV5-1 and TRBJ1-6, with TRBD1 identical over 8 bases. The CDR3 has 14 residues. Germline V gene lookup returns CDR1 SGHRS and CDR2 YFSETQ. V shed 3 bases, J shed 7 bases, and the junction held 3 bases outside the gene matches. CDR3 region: CASSWWTGNSPLHF. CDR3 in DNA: TGCGCCAGCAGCTGGTGGACAGGGAATTCACCCCTCCACTTT.

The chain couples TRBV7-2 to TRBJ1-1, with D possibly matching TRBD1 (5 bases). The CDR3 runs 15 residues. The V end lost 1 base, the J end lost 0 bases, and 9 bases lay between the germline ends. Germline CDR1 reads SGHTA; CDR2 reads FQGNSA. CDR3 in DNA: TGTGCCAGCAGCTTAGAGACAGTAATGAACACTGAAGCTTTCTTT. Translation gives CASSLETVMNTEAFF.

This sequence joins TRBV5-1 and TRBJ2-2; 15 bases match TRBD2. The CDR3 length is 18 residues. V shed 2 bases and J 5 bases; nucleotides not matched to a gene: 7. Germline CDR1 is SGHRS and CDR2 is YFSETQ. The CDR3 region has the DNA TGCGCCAGCAGCTTCCCGGGACTAGCGGGAGGAAGTACCGGGGAGCTGTTTTTT. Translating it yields CASSFPGLAGGSTGELFF.

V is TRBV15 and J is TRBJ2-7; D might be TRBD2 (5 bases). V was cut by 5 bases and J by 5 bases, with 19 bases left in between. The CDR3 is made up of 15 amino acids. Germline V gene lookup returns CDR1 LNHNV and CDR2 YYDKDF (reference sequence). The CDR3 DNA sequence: TGTGCCACCAGCGGGAAGGGAGCCTCAGTCAACGAGCAGTACTTC. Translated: CATSGKGASVNEQYF.

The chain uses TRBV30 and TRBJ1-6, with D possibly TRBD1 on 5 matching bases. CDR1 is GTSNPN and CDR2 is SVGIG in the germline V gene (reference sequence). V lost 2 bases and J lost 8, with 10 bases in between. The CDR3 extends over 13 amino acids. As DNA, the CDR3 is TGTGCCTGGAGTCCAGGGTTGGATTCACCCCTCCACTTT. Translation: CAWSPGLDSPLHF.

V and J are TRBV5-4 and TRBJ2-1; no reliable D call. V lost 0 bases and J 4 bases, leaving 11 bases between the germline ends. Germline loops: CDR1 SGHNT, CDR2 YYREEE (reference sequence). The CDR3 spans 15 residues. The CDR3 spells CASSLVLVSYNEQFF. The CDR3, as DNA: TGTGCCAGCAGCTTGGTGTTAGTTTCATACAATGAGCAGTTCTTC.

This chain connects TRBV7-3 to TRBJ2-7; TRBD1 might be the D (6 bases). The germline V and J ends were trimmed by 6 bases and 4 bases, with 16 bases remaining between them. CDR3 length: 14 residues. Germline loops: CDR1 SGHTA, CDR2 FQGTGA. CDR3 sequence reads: CASSFSGVGYEQYF. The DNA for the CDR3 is TGTGCCAGCAGTTTTTCAGGGGTGGGGTACGAGCAGTACTTC.

CDR3 sequence (DNA): TGTGCCAGCAGCTTAGCGGTGGCGGGGCCTTGGCAAACTAATGAAAAACTGTTTTTT. Amino acids: CASSLAVAGPWQTNEKLFF. This chain connects TRBV7-6 to TRBJ1-4, with a weak D call TRBD1 (5 bases). The CDR3 is 19 residues long. Trimming cost V 0 bases and J 1 base, with 18 bases left between them. Germline-derived CDR1 and CDR2 are SGHVS and FNYEAQ.

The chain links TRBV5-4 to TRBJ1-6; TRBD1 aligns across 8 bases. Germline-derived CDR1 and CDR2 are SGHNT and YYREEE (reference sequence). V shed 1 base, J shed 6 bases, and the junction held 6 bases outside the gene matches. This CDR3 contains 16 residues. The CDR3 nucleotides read TGTGCCAGCAGCTTGCTGGCAGGGGGCGGTAATTCACCCCTCCACTTT. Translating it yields CASSLLAGGGNSPLHF.

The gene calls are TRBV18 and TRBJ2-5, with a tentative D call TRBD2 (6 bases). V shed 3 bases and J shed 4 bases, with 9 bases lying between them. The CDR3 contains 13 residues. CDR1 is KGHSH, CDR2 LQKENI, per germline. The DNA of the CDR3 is TGTGCCAGCTCACCTCAAGCGGGAGAGACCCAGTACTTC. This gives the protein CASSPQAGETQYF. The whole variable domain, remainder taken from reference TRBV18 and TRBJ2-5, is NAGVMQNPRHLVRRRGQEARLRCSPMKGHSHVYWYRQLPEEGLKFMVYLQKENIIDESGMPKERFSAEFPKEGPSILRIQQVVRGDSAAYFCASSPQAGETQYFGPGTRLLVL.

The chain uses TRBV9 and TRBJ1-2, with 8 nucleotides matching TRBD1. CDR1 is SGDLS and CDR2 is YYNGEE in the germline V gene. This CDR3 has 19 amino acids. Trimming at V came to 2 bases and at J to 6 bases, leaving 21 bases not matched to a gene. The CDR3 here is CASSVDMTGTGKGGNGYTF. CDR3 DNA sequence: TGTGCCAGCAGCGTCGATATGACCGGGACAGGAAAAGGAGGGAATGGCTACACCTTC.

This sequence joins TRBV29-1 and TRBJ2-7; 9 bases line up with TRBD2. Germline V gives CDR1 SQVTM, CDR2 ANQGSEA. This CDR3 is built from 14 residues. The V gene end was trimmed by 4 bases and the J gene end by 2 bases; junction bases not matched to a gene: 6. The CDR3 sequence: CSVGRLAGAYEQYF. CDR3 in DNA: TGCAGCGTTGGTAGGTTAGCGGGAGCCTACGAGCAGTACTTC.

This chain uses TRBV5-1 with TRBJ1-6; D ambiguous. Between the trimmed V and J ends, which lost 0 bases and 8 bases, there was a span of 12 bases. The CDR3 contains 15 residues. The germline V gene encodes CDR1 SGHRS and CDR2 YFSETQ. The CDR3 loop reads CASSLVTVLDSPLHF. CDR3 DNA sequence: TGCGCCAGCAGCTTGGTAACGGTTTTGGATTCACCCCTCCACTTT.

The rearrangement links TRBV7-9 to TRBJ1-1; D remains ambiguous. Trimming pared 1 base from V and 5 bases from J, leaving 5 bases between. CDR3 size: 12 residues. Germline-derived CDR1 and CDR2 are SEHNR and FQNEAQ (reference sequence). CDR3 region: CASSLVRTEAFF. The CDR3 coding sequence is TGTGCCAGCAGCTTAGTTCGGACTGAAGCTTTCTTT.

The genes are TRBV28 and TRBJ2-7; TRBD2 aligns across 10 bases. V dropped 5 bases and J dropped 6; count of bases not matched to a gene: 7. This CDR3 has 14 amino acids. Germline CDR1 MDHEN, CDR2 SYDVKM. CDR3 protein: CASSVSGRMTEQYF. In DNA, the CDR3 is TGTGCCAGCAGTGTTAGCGGGAGGATGACCGAGCAGTACTTC.

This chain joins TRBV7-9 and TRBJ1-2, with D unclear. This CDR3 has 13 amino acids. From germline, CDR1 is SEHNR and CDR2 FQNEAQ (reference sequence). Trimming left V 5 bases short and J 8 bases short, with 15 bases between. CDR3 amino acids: CASSPGREGGYTF. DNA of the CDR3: TGTGCCAGCAGCCCCGGACGGGAGGGCGGCTACACCTTC.

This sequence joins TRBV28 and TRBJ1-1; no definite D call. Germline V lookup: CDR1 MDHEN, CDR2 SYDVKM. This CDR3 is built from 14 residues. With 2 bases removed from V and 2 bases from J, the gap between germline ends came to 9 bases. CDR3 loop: CASSLAGINTEAFF. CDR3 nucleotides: TGTGCCAGCAGTTTAGCCGGGATTAACACTGAAGCTTTCTTT. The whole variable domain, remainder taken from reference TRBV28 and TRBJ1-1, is DVKVTQSSRYLVKRTGEKVFLECVQDMDHENMFWYRQDPGLGLRLIYFSYDVKMKEKGDIPEGYSVSREKKERFSLILESASTNQTSMYLCASSLAGINTEAFFGQGTRLTVV.